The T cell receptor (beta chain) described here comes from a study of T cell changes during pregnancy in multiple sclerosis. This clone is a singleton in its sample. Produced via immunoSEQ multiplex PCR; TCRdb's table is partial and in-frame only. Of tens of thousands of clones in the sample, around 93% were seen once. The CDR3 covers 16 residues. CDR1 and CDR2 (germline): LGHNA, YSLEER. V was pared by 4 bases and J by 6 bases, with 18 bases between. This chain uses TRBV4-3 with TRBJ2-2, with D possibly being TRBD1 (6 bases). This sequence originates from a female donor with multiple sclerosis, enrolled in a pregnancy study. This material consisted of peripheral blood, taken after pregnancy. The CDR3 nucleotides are TGCGCCAGCAGCCTGCAATCTGGGGGCGTACCCGGGGAGCTGTTTTTT. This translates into CASSLQSGGVPGELFF.